This TCR beta chain was profiled in a study of T cell repertoires in cytomegalovirus infection (dated by TCRdb to about 2019). Regarding the research as a whole: Donor HLA type was relevant to the analysis, because carriage of CMV infection together with the matching HLA type was indicated by public TCR beta signatures.

Sequencer: Illumina HiSeq 1500. Through fastp at Q25 and MiXCR, TCRdb rebuilt clones from the public reads, retaining in-frame beta chains. Each CDR3 protein gets just one entry, which takes the most common genes and DNA from the rows behind it. For this sample there are around 630,000 distinct CDR3 sequences; 24% appear just once. Less than 10% of the sample comes from the top ten. On the study overall, not on this receptor specifically: In both this cohort and an independent cohort of 352 donors, the cumulative frequency of public TCR beta family members distinguished carriers of CMV infection plus the relevant HLA type. In the ex vivo response, HLA-C-restricted CMV-specific TCR beta clonotypes were dominant, and in two of eight donors the single most frequent clonotype came from this HLA-C-restricted group.

About this clonotype: What this receptor recognizes is not known. Base qualities are not provided; no much larger clone lies one nucleotide away.

The germline V gene (reference sequence) provides CDR1 SEHNR and CDR2 FQNEAQ. A distance of 16 bases separates the germline ends of V and J, which lose 4 bases and 1 base respectively. The CDR3, from cysteine to phenylalanine, totals 16 residues. Kept here is only the CDR3 DNA, which spans 48 bases and is read in frame from base 1. Sequencing was done on a sample of CD8+ T cells from PBMCs. This sequence was found in a human donor in good health (CMV status not recorded). Some clones in this sample may be carry-over from other donors' samples. The sequence joins TRBV7-9 to TRBJ1-1; the D gene cannot be resolved reliably. The DNA sequence is as follows: TGTGCCAGCAGCTCAACATGGACCACCGGGAACACTGAAGCTTTCTTT. The translation is CASSSTWTTGNTEAFF.